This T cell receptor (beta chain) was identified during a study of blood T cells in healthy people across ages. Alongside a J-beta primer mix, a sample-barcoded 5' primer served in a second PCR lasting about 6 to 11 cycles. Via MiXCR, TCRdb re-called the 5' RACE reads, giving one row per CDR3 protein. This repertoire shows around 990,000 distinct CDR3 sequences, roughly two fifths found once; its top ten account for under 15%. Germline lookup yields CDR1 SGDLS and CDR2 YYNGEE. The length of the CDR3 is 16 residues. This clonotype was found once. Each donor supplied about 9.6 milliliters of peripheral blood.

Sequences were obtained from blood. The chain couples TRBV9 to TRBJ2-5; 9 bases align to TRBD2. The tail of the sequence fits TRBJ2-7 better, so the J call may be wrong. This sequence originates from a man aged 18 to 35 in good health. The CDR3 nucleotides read TGTGCCAGCAGCGTAGGGAGTAGCGGGGGCACCTACGAGCAGTACTTC. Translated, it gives CASSVGSSGGTYEQYF.